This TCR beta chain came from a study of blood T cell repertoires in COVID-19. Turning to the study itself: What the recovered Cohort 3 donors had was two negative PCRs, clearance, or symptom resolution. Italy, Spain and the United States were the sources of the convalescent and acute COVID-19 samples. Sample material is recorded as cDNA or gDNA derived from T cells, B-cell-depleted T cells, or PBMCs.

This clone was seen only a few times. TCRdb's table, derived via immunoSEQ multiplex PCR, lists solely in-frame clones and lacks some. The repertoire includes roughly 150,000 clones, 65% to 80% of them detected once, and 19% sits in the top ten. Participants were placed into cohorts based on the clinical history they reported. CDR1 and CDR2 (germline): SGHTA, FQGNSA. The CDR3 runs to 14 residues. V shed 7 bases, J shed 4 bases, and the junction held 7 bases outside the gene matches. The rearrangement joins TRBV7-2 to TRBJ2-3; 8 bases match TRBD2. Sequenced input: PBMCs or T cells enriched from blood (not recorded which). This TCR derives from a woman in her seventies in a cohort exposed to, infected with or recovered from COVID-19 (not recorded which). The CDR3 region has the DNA TGTGCCAGCACCTTGGGACTAGGTCCAGATACGCAGTATTTT. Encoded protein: CASTLGLGPDTQYF.